Listed below are T cell receptor beta chains from one sample, sequenced in a study of cytomegalovirus exposure and HLA in healthy donors. Assay: immunoSEQ multiplex PCR; the TCRdb copy retains only in-frame clones and omits some. The sample lists 130,000 or so clones; 75% to 80% were seen once. The sequenced material came from PBMCs. The source is an older woman in good health and CMV-seronegative. Both conserved end residues are part of each CDR3. A D gene is named only where the DNA matches it firmly. The size field is filled for only some rows; it gives once, few, many or a size class.

size: NA
V: TRBV27
J: TRBJ2-7
D: NA
CDR3: CASSLRRDNSYEQYF
DNA: TGTGCCAGCAGTCTCCGCAGGGACAACTCCTACGAGCAGTACTTC

size: NA
V: TRBV18
J: TRBJ1-3
D: NA
CDR3: CASSPQGGNTIYF
DNA: TGTGCCAGCTCACCCCAGGGAGGAAACACCATATATTTT

size: NA
V: TRBV7-3
J: TRBJ2-1
D: NA
CDR3: CASSSRRAGSYNEQFF
DNA: TGTGCCAGCAGCTCCCGACGGGCGGGATCCTACAATGAGCAGTTCTTC

size: NA
V: TRBV21-1
J: TRBJ2-2
D: NA
CDR3: CASSKDISGRPLGGELFF
DNA: TGTGCCAGCAGCAAAGACATTAGCGGGAGGCCATTGGGCGGGGAGCTGTTTTTT

size: NA
V: TRBV27
J: TRBJ2-3
D: TRBD1
CDR3: CASSRGQGITDTQYF
DNA: TGTGCCAGCAGTCGGGGACAGGGGATCACAGATACGCAGTATTTT

size: NA
V: TRBV5-8
J: TRBJ1-1
D: NA
CDR3: CASSLGAGAREAFF
DNA: TGTGCCAGCAGCTTGGGGGCAGGGGCTCGTGAAGCTTTCTTT

size: NA
V: TRBV5-1
J: TRBJ1-4
D: NA
CDR3: CASSLEGRGSNEKLFF
DNA: TGCGCCAGCAGCTTGGAAGGTCGGGGTAGTAATGAAAAACTGTTTTTT

size: NA
V: TRBV5-6
J: TRBJ2-5
D: NA
CDR3: CASSPRLRLKETQYF
DNA: TGTGCCAGCAGCCCCCGACTGAGGTTAAAAGAGACCCAGTACTTC

size: NA
V: TRBV10-3
J: TRBJ1-3
D: TRBD1
CDR3: CAISGTGSGNTIYF
DNA: TGTGCCATCAGTGGGACAGGGTCTGGAAACACCATATATTTT

size: once
V: TRBV14
J: TRBJ1-5
D: TRBD1
CDR3: CASSLTGGNQPQHF
DNA: TGTGCCAGCTCTCTCACAGGGGGAAATCAGCCCCAGCATTTT

size: NA
V: TRBV5-1
J: TRBJ2-7
D: TRBD1
CDR3: CASSGGQGADEQYF
DNA: TGCGCCAGCAGCGGGGGACAGGGGGCAGACGAGCAGTACTTC

size: NA
V: TRBV7-3
J: TRBJ2-1
D: TRBD2
CDR3: CASSLIKLAGSYNEQFF
DNA: TGTGCCAGCAGCTTAATAAAACTAGCGGGATCCTACAATGAGCAGTTCTTC

size: NA
V: TRBV14
J: TRBJ2-1
D: TRBD2
CDR3: CASSHGGWGGEQFF
DNA: TGTGCCAGCAGCCACGGGGGGTGGGGGGGTGAGCAGTTCTTC

size: NA
V: TRBV6-4
J: TRBJ2-5
D: NA
CDR3: CASRGTQYF
DNA: TGTGCCAGCAGGGGCACCCAGTACTTC

size: NA
V: TRBV28
J: TRBJ1-5
D: TRBD1
CDR3: CASSLYSRGRRGQPQHF
DNA: TGTGCCAGCAGTTTATACTCGAGGGGGCGCAGGGGTCAGCCCCAGCATTTT

size: NA
V: TRBV5-4
J: TRBJ2-5
D: NA
CDR3: CASSPERGSKQYF
DNA: TGTGCCAGCAGCCCCGAGAGAGGCTCCAAGCAGTACTTC

size: NA
V: TRBV12-5
J: TRBJ2-1
D: TRBD2
CDR3: CASGFGTGAGAGNEQFF
DNA: TGTGCTAGTGGTTTTGGGACTGGAGCGGGAGCGGGCAATGAGCAGTTCTTC

size: NA
V: TRBV30
J: TRBJ2-3
D: TRBD2
CDR3: CACGGLAGVDTQYF
DNA: TGTGCCTGTGGGGGACTAGCGGGGGTCGATACGCAGTATTTT

size: NA
V: TRBV9
J: TRBJ1-2
D: NA
CDR3: CASSLGVEGYGYTF
DNA: TGTGCCAGCAGCCTCGGGGTGGAGGGCTATGGCTACACCTTC

size: NA
V: TRBV27
J: TRBJ2-7
D: NA
CDR3: CASSWTRSYEQYF
DNA: TGTGCCAGCTCATGGACACGAAGCTACGAGCAGTACTTC

size: NA
V: TRBV14
J: TRBJ1-6
D: NA
CDR3: CASSRLSSYNSPLHF
DNA: TGTGCCAGCAGCCGCCTAAGCTCCTATAATTCACCCCTCCACTTT

size: NA
V: TRBV11-2
J: TRBJ2-1
D: TRBD2
CDR3: CASSSDASGRRNEQFF
DNA: TGTGCCAGCAGCTCCGATGCTAGCGGGAGAAGGAATGAGCAGTTCTTC

size: NA
V: TRBV28
J: TRBJ2-1
D: TRBD2
CDR3: CASSPAGTIHSYNEQFF
DNA: TGTGCCAGCAGTCCCGCCGGGACTATCCACTCCTACAATGAGCAGTTCTTC

size: NA
V: TRBV11-3
J: TRBJ2-1
D: NA
CDR3: CASSQENLPYNEQFF
DNA: TGTGCCAGCAGCCAGGAAAATCTACCCTACAATGAGCAGTTCTTC

size: NA
V: TRBV7-9
J: TRBJ2-7
D: TRBD2
CDR3: CASSTSGIGSYEQYF
DNA: TGTGCCAGCAGCACTAGCGGGATAGGGTCCTACGAGCAGTACTTC

size: NA
V: TRBV11-3
J: TRBJ2-1
D: NA
CDR3: CASSAVHLNEQFF
DNA: TGTGCCAGCAGCGCGGTCCATTTGAATGAGCAGTTCTTC

size: NA
V: TRBV7-2
J: TRBJ2-3
D: NA
CDR3: CASSFLRSTDTQYF
DNA: TGTGCCAGCAGCTTTTTGCGGTCCACAGATACGCAGTATTTT

size: few
V: TRBV2
J: TRBJ2-5
D: TRBD1
CDR3: CANNRDRGEETQYF
DNA: TGTGCCAACAACCGGGACAGGGGAGAAGAGACCCAGTACTTC

size: once
V: TRBV30
J: TRBJ2-7
D: NA
CDR3: CAWSVRGGTDGYEQYF
DNA: TGTGCCTGGAGTGTGAGAGGAGGGACAGATGGGTACGAGCAGTACTTC

size: NA
V: TRBV14
J: TRBJ2-3
D: TRBD2
CDR3: CASSQLAGALDTQYF
DNA: TGTGCCAGCAGCCAACTAGCGGGAGCGCTTGATACGCAGTATTTT

size: few
V: TRBV7-9
J: TRBJ2-2
D: NA
CDR3: CASSSRGPGTGELFF
DNA: TGTGCCAGCAGCTCGCGGGGGCCTGGCACCGGGGAGCTGTTTTTT

size: once
V: TRBV2
J: TRBJ1-2
D: NA
CDR3: CASRTDRNYGYTF
DNA: TGTGCCAGCAGGACGGACAGAAACTATGGCTACACCTTC

size: few
V: TRBV11-3
J: TRBJ2-1
D: NA
CDR3: CASSSGDKYNEQFF
DNA: TGTGCCAGCAGTTCAGGGGACAAATACAATGAGCAGTTCTTC

size: NA
V: TRBV28
J: TRBJ1-1
D: NA
CDR3: CASSLSPRQTEAFF
DNA: TGTGCCAGCAGTTTATCCCCGAGGCAGACTGAAGCTTTCTTT

size: few
V: TRBV18
J: TRBJ2-5
D: TRBD1
CDR3: CASSPPGGRGKETQYF
DNA: TGTGCCAGCTCACCACCGGGCGGCAGGGGGAAAGAGACCCAGTACTTC

size: once
V: TRBV28
J: TRBJ1-5
D: NA
CDR3: CASRPGTRDAGAQHF
DNA: TGTGCCAGCAGACCCGGGACAAGGGACGCAGGAGCCCAGCATTTT

size: NA
V: TRBV11-2
J: TRBJ2-4
D: NA
CDR3: CASSLVGSQNIQYF
DNA: TGTGCCAGCAGCTTAGTGGGTAGCCAAAACATTCAGTACTTC

size: few
V: TRBV6-5
J: TRBJ1-1
D: NA
CDR3: CASSFGGSKAEAFF
DNA: TGTGCCAGCAGTTTTGGGGGGAGTAAAGCTGAAGCTTTCTTT

size: NA
V: TRBV13
J: TRBJ1-2
D: TRBD1
CDR3: CASSLGLGLQGGNYGYTF
DNA: TGTGCCAGCAGCTTAGGGCTAGGACTACAGGGGGGGAACTATGGCTACACCTTC

size: NA
V: TRBV6-1
J: TRBJ1-4
D: TRBD1
CDR3: CASSGTGATNEKLFF
DNA: TGTGCCAGCAGTGGAACAGGGGCAACTAATGAAAAACTGTTTTTT